Here is one TCR beta chain with its context. Its antigen is currently unknown. These data are taken from a study of cytomegalovirus exposure and HLA in healthy donors. Points from the study as a whole: In a later analysis, specific HLA alleles were associated with approximately 17,000 TCR beta sequences at a 0.05 false discovery rate. Some public TCRs appeared in many individuals, while most sequences were rare.

The CDR3 covers 15 residues. Trimming removed 0 bases from V and 1 base from J, with 7 bases in between. CDR1 is MNHEY, CDR2 SVGAGI, per germline. It was with 60 Vbeta and 13 Jbeta primers that the PCR ran. Measured with immunoSEQ multiplex PCR; TCRdb has only the in-frame clones, and not every one. Of more than 90,000 clones in the sample, 76% were seen once. Sequencing was performed on PBMCs. The chain employs TRBV6-5 and TRBJ2-1, with a possible D match to TRBD1 (5 bases). This clonotype was obtained from a man aged 40-55 years in good health and CMV-seronegative. The CDR3 reads CASSYSTESYNEQFF. The CDR3 coding sequence is TGTGCCAGCAGTTACTCGACAGAATCCTACAATGAGCAGTTCTTC.